This T cell receptor (beta chain) is drawn from a study of blood T cell repertoires in COVID-19. The repertoire was sequenced with immunoSEQ multiplex PCR; TCRdb's copy has only in-frame clones and lacks some. Here the sample spans about 240,000 clones, over 80% being singletons. This clone was detected only once. This CDR3 has 15 residues. The germline V gene has CDR1 LGHNA and CDR2 YNFKEQ. V lost 4 bases to trimming and J lost 2 bases; unmatched junction nucleotides: 6. Sequencing was done on a sample of peripheral blood. The sequence was obtained from a man aged 25 to 40 who had recovered from COVID-19. The chain combines TRBV4-2 with TRBJ2-3; 7 bases agree with TRBD2. The CDR3 coding sequence is TGTGCCAGCAGCCCCGGGACTACCCACACAGATACGCAGTATTTT. Encoded protein: CASSPGTTHTDTQYF.